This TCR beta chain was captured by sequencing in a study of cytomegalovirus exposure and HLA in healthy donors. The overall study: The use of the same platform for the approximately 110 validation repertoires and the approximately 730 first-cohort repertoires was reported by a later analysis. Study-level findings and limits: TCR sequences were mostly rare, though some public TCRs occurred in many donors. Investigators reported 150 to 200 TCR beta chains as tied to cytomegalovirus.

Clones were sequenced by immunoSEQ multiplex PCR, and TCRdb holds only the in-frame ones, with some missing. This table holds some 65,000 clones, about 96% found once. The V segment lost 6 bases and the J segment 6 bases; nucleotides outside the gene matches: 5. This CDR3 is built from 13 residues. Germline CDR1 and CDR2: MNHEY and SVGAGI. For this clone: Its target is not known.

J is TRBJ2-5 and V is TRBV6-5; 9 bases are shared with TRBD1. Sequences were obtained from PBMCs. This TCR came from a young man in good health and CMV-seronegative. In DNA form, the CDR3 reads TGTGCCAGCAGCGGGACAGGGCCCAAGACCCAGTACTTC. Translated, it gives CASSGTGPKTQYF.